The clone carrying this T cell receptor (beta chain) was observed a handful of times. Its antigen is not known. This record belongs to a study of T cell responses to AZD1222 COVID-19 vaccine. Study at large: Second doses were pooled across both intervals (about 4 or about 12 weeks). General study findings and limits: At 160-218 and 743-854, vaccine-associated CD4 TCRs were dominant, and they spanned spike.

The data were produced by immunoSEQ multiplex PCR, yet TCRdb's version contains in-frame clones alone and is incomplete. The table includes around 150,000 clones, 94% detected once. The TCR was taken from an adult in good health. The source material was peripheral blood, sampled on day 0 of AZD1222 vaccination.

The CDR3 DNA follows: TGCGCCAGCAGCTTTGCACAGGCCTTCTCCTACAATGAGCAGTTCTTC. Its protein product is CASSFAQAFSYNEQFF. The chain couples TRBV5-1 to TRBJ2-1; D may be TRBD1 (5 bases). This CDR3 is 16 amino acids long. Trimming cost V 2 bases and J 0 bases, with 12 bases left between them. Germline assignment: CDR1 SGHRS and CDR2 YFSETQ. The variable domain in full, completed from reference TRBV5-1 and TRBJ2-1, reads KAGVTQTPRYLIKTRGQQVTLSCSPISGHRSVSWYQQTPGQGLQFLFEYFSETQRNKGNFPGRFSGRQFSNSRSEMNVSTLELGDSALYLCASSFAQAFSYNEQFFGPGTRLTVL.